This T cell receptor beta chain came from a study of PD-L1 blockade in urothelial cancer. Study-level background: After treatment start, blood was analyzed at 3 weeks (second dose) and at 6 weeks. Median T cell yield from blood was over 130,000. Regarding the study as a whole: Tumor-associated blood clones were expanded more by durable-benefit patients at 3 weeks.

Profiled with immunoSEQ multiplex PCR; TCRdb holds only in-frame clones, not every one. Of 55,000 to 70,000 clones listed, over 75% were seen once; the top ten hold roughly 4.5%. This clone was found a few times. Its antigen is undetermined. The germline gives CDR1 SGHKS, CDR2 YYEKEE (reference sequence). CDR3 length: 15 amino acids. V was pared by 5 bases and J by 5 bases, with 7 bases of the junction left unmatched. The J gene is TRBJ2-2, the V gene TRBV5-5; 9 nucleotides agree with TRBD2. Sample: PBMCs, taken around atezolizumab (anti-PD-L1) treatment. The TCR was taken from a man between 65 and 85 years old with urothelial cancer. In nucleotides, the CDR3 is TGTGCCAGCAGATTAGCGGGAGCGGGTACCGGGGAGCTGTTTTTT. As protein: CASRLAGAGTGELFF.